These 2 T cell receptor beta chains were all obtained from the same sample, sequenced in a study of PD-1 blockade in classical Hodgkin lymphoma. TCRdb's table, derived via immunoSEQ multiplex PCR, lists solely in-frame clones and lacks some. The sample lists more than 85,000 clones; more than 70% were seen once. Noted time point: cycle 4 day 1 (C4D1), after about 6 weeks of nivolumab. Autologous stem cell transplantation was followed by relapse in every patient, and brentuximab vedotin exposure varied. Sequenced here: peripheral blood mononuclear cells (PBMCs), sampled before the fourth cycle of nivolumab. These receptors came from a human donor with classical Hodgkin lymphoma.

The chain is built from TRBV6-1 and TRBJ1-4, with a weak D call TRBD1 (5 bases). Trimming left V 0 bases short and J 4 bases short, with 12 bases between. This CDR3 has 16 amino acids. The germline V gene encodes CDR1 MNHNS and CDR2 SASEGT. The CDR3: CASSEALETDNEKLFF. The CDR3 DNA is TGTGCCAGCAGTGAAGCTTTGGAGACAGATAATGAAAAACTGTTTTTT.

This clone was detected only a few times. J is TRBJ2-7 and V is TRBV10-1; 9 bases map to TRBD1. J gave up 6 bases and V 6 bases, and 3 bases lay outside the gene matches. In germline, CDR1 is WNHNN, CDR2 SYGVQD (reference sequence). The CDR3 runs 12 residues. CDR3 region: CASSMTGGEQYF. CDR3 nucleotides: TGCGCCAGCAGCATGACAGGGGGCGAGCAGTACTTC.